This T cell receptor (beta chain) originates from a study of cytomegalovirus exposure and HLA in healthy donors. Whole-study findings and limits: Accounts indicate the classifier identified cytomegalovirus status with strong specificity and sensitivity.

Germline V gene lookup returns CDR1 SGHRS and CDR2 YFSETQ. This CDR3 is built from 15 residues. Losses at the gene ends were 4 bases for V and 5 bases for J; bases not matched to a gene: 8. The count of this clone is one. No antigen is known for it. Using immunoSEQ multiplex PCR, the repertoire was profiled, and TCRdb retains in-frame clones only, with some absent. The table lists some 140,000 clones, approximately 87% of them singletons. Sequenced: PBMCs. The V call is TRBV5-1, the J call TRBJ2-2; 7 bases match TRBD1. This TCR was sampled from a man aged 18-30 years in good health and CMV-seronegative. This CDR3 reads CASSPTGIGTGELFF. DNA for the CDR3: TGCGCCAGCAGCCCGACAGGGATTGGAACCGGGGAGCTGTTTTTT.